A selection of T cell receptor beta chains follows, all from one sample in a study of CD8+ T cells in alopecia areata. Sequencing was performed with immunoSEQ multiplex PCR; in TCRdb, only in-frame clones are kept and a portion is missing. Of about 110,000 clones in the sample, roughly 55% were seen once. Source material: NKG2D-low CD8+ T cells sorted from blood. Source of these receptors: a human donor with alopecia areata. Each CDR3 is given with its conserved first and last residue.

j_call	v_call	cdr3_aa
TRBJ2-7	TRBV4-1	CASSQAQSIYEQYF
TRBJ2-1	TRBV5-1	CASSPWTSGIKSYNEQFF
TRBJ2-1	TRBV27	CASSLAAGGGNEQFF
TRBJ2-1	TRBV29-1	CSAPDRYNEQFF
TRBJ2-5	TRBV2	CASATPEGEIQETQYF
TRBJ1-1	TRBV9	CASSPEGRGGTEAFF
TRBJ2-1	TRBV29-1	CSVEGAPTRYNEQFF
TRBJ2-1	TRBV9	CASSVNQPSEQFF
TRBJ1-1	TRBV7-9	CASGRTVEAFF
TRBJ2-7	TRBV5-4	CASSFGTSGYEQYF
TRBJ2-7	TRBV29-1	CSVSGRGEQYF
TRBJ2-1	TRBV7-9	CASSWPGLDGVEQFF
TRBJ2-2	TRBV19	CASSFDRDRNTGELFF
TRBJ1-1	TRBV28	CASRSFWENTEAFF
TRBJ2-1	TRBV9	CASSVEGGGGYNEQFF